Below, 6 T cell receptor beta chains from the same sample are listed, as sequenced in a study of shared clonotypes between healthy human individuals. Naivety among CD8 cells was defined by CD45RO negativity and positive CCR7 selection, thereby excluding terminally differentiated effector memory CD45RA+ cells. Data came from immunoSEQ multiplex PCR; TCRdb stores just in-frame clones and leaves some out. The table lists about 2 million clones, approximately 95% of them singletons. The sequenced sample was naive CD8+ T cells sorted from blood. The receptors were sampled from a man between 18 and 35 years old in good health.

This rearrangement joins TRBV27 to TRBJ2-5; 8 bases are shared with TRBD1. Trimming removed 5 bases from V and 0 bases from J; junction bases left unmatched: 8. In germline, CDR1 is MNHEY, CDR2 SMNVEV (reference sequence). This CDR3 is 16 amino acids long. CDR3 in DNA: TGTGCCAGCAGTCCATGGACAGGGCCGTACCAAGAGACCCAGTACTTC. Amino acid sequence: CASSPWTGPYQETQYF.

V and J are TRBV7-2 and TRBJ2-7, with a possible D match to TRBD1 (5 bases). CDR1 is SGHTA, CDR2 FQGNSA, per germline. V was clipped by 4 bases and J by 2 bases, with 12 bases between them. The CDR3 sequence is 14 residues long. The CDR3 DNA reads as TGTGCCAGCAGCTCCGACAGTGAAGCCTACGAGCAGTACTTC. Translated, it gives CASSSDSEAYEQYF.

V is TRBV7-9 and J is TRBJ1-2; 12 bases align to TRBD1. CDR1 is SEHNR and CDR2 is FQNEAQ in the germline V gene (reference sequence). V shed 10 bases, J shed 6 bases, and the junction held 9 bases outside the gene matches. The CDR3 covers 14 residues. CDR3 DNA: TGTGCCACGGAAAGGGACAGGGGGCAGGATGGCTACACCTTC. As protein: CATERDRGQDGYTF.

The chain combines TRBV7-9 with TRBJ2-2, with 7 bases lining up with TRBD1. CDR1 SEHNR and CDR2 FQNEAQ come from the germline V gene (reference sequence). Losses at the gene ends were 5 bases for V and 6 bases for J; bases not matched to a gene: 12. The CDR3 has 16 residues. The CDR3 is CASSPPDREKPGELFF. In DNA form, the CDR3 reads TGTGCCAGCAGCCCCCCAGACAGGGAGAAACCCGGGGAGCTGTTTTTT.

V and J are TRBV27 and TRBJ2-1; maybe TRBD2 (6 bases). The CDR3 is 12 amino acids. Trimming cost V 4 bases and J 7 bases, with 8 bases left between them. The germline CDR1 and CDR2 sequences are MNHEY and SMNVEV (reference sequence). CDR3 bases: TGTGCCAGCAGTTGGAGCGGGAATGAGCAGTTCTTC. Translation: CASSWSGNEQFF.

This clone was picked up one time. The chain recombines TRBV27 with TRBJ2-1; D is uncertain. The CDR3 is made up of 13 amino acids. Trimming left V 0 bases short and J 6 bases short, with 6 bases between. Germline loops: CDR1 MNHEY, CDR2 SMNVEV (reference sequence). CDR3 sequence: CASSLSYGNEQFF. For the CDR3, the DNA is TGTGCCAGCAGTTTATCGTACGGCAATGAGCAGTTCTTC.